The 30 T cell receptor beta chains below come from one sample, sequenced in a study of cytomegalovirus exposure and HLA in healthy donors. PCR primers comprised 60 Vbeta and 13 Jbeta primers. TCRdb's table, derived via immunoSEQ multiplex PCR, lists solely in-frame clones and lacks some. Among roughly 140,000 clones, nearly 80% were seen once, and the ten largest hold around 4.9%. Sequenced input: PBMCs. The receptors here all came from a male donor in good health and CMV-seronegative.

Regarding this clone: The junction departs from germline at one end; a sequencing error may be responsible. This chain uses TRBV7-9 with TRBJ2-3; TRBD2 matches 11 bases. CDR1 and CDR2 (germline): SEHNR, FQNEAQ (reference sequence). CDR3 length equals 15 residues. As DNA, the CDR3 is TGTGCCAGCAGCCTAGCGGGGGGTTGGGCAGATACGCAGTATTTT. This codes for CASSLAGGWADTQYF.

The chain recombines TRBV7-2 with TRBJ2-1; D may be TRBD1 (6 bases). Trimming stripped 2 bases from V and 7 bases from J, with 12 bases between. Germline V gives CDR1 SGHTA, CDR2 FQGNSA. The CDR3 totals 14 residues. CDR3 in amino acids: CASSLLPRGNEQFF. For the CDR3, the DNA is TGTGCCAGCAGCTTACTCCCGAGGGGGAATGAGCAGTTCTTC. The complete variable domain, with remaining parts taken from reference TRBV7-2 and TRBJ2-1, reads GAGVSQSPSNKVTEKGKDVELRCDPISGHTALYWYRQSLGQGLEFLIYFQGNSAPDKSGLPSDRFSAERTGGSVSTLTIQRTQQEDSAVYLCASSLLPRGNEQFFGPGTRLTVL.

The chain combines TRBV5-8 with TRBJ2-1, with 9 bases aligning to TRBD2. J lost 7 bases, V lost 1 base, and 6 bases had no gene match. CDR3 length equals 15 residues. Looked up from germline, CDR1 is SGHTS and CDR2 is YDEGEE. DNA of the CDR3: TGTGCCAGCAGCTTGAAGTCAAGCGGGGGGAATGAGCAGTTCTTC. Protein product: CASSLKSSGGNEQFF.

In DNA, the CDR3 is TGTGCCACCAGCCCCCAAATCGGGGAAAGCACCTACTTC. As protein: CATSPQIGESTYF. The chain links TRBV15 to TRBJ2-5, with D possibly TRBD2 on 5 matching bases. CDR3 length equals 13 residues. Per the germline V gene, CDR1 is LNHNV and CDR2 is YYDKDF (reference sequence). The V end lost 5 bases, the J end lost 14 bases, and 21 bases lay between the germline ends.

The J gene is TRBJ2-2, the V gene TRBV13; TRBD1 matches at 8 bases. The CDR3 consists of 17 residues. Looked up from germline, CDR1 is PRHDT and CDR2 is FYEKMQ (reference sequence). J gave up 3 bases and V 6 bases, and 12 bases lay outside the gene matches. CDR3 loop: CASSEGKDRADTGELFF. In nucleotides, the CDR3 is TGTGCCAGCAGTGAAGGGAAGGACAGGGCTGACACCGGGGAGCTGTTTTTT.

The count of this clone is one. The V and J genes are TRBV12-2 and TRBJ1-6; TRBD1, the D gene given by the table, was not confirmed from the DNA. TRBV12-2 is given as a pseudogene. The CDR3 length is 17 residues. CDR3 region: CASRLAVQGRLGSPLHF. The CDR3 bases are TGTGCAAGTCGCTTAGCAGTACAGGGTCGGTTGGGTTCACCCCTCCACTTT.

This clone has more than one count but fewer than ten. This chain links TRBV7-2 with TRBJ1-6, with 10 bases matching TRBD1. This CDR3 region has 16 residues. Germline CDR1 SGHTA, CDR2 FQGNSA. V dropped 5 bases and J dropped 9; count of bases not matched to a gene: 10. The CDR3 sequence is CASSARRQGAGSPLHF. The CDR3 DNA follows: TGTGCCAGCAGCGCCCGGAGACAGGGGGCCGGTTCACCCCTCCACTTT.

As to this clone: In the same sample, other DNA sequences code for this CDR3. J is TRBJ1-1 and V is TRBV7-9, with D uncertain. The CDR3 sequence is 14 residues long. Germline-derived CDR1 and CDR2 are SEHNR and FQNEAQ (reference sequence). The V gene lost 3 bases and the J gene lost 1 base, with 9 bases spanning the gap. The CDR3 region has the DNA TGTGCCAGCAGCTTGACCGGGGAGAACACTGAAGCTTTCTTT. It specifies CASSLTGENTEAFF.

This chain links TRBV6-5 with TRBJ2-7, with 7 bases aligning to TRBD2. Germline CDR1 reads MNHEY; CDR2 reads SVGAGI. CDR3 size: 15 residues. Unmatched junction bases numbered 7, after V lost 2 bases and J lost 3 bases. The CDR3 DNA reads TGTGCCAGCAGTTACGGTTCGGGCGGGGGCTACGAGCAGTACTTC. Its protein is CASSYGSGGGYEQYF.

The rearrangement joins TRBV29-1 to TRBJ2-7; 7 bases fit TRBD1. The DNA end lines up better with TRBJ2-1; the J call may be wrong. CDR1 is SQVTM and CDR2 is ANQGSEA in the germline V gene. This CDR3 has 12 residues. In DNA form, the CDR3 reads TGCAGCGTGGTACAGGGGTACAATGAGCAGTTCTTC. It encodes CSVVQGYNEQFF.

The chain is built from TRBV9 and TRBJ2-1, with a tentative D call TRBD2 (6 bases). CDR1 and CDR2 (germline): SGDLS, YYNGEE. The V end was cut by 0 bases, the J end by 10 bases, with 11 bases between. This CDR3 has 13 amino acids. The CDR3 region has the DNA TGTGCCAGCAGCGTAGAAGGGGCGGGGGAGCAGTTCTTC. It translates to CASSVEGAGEQFF. Full variable domain (remainder filled in from reference TRBV9 and TRBJ2-1): DSGVTQTPKHLITATGQRVTLRCSPRSGDLSVYWYQQSLDQGLQFLIQYYNGEERAKGNILERFSAQQFPDLHSELNLSSLELGDSALYFCASSVEGAGEQFFGPGTRLTVL.

This clone was counted only a few times. The CDR3 DNA sequence: TGTGCCAGCAGCTTTGGACAGGCTTACACAGATACGCAGTATTTT. As protein: CASSFGQAYTDTQYF. The V call is TRBV5-4, the J call TRBJ2-3, with 7 nucleotides matching TRBD1. This CDR3 comprises 15 residues. The germline CDR1 and CDR2 sequences are SGHNT and YYREEE (reference sequence). V lost 2 bases, J lost 2 bases, and 5 bases stayed unmatched.

V gene TRBV28 combines with J gene TRBJ1-6, with D perhaps matching TRBD1 (6 bases). Germline CDR1 and CDR2: MDHEN and SYDVKM. The V and J ends lost 4 bases and 0 bases respectively, with 13 bases between them. The CDR3 runs to 17 residues. CDR3 DNA: TGTGCCAGCAGTTCCCCGGACAGAAGCTCCTATAATTCACCCCTCCACTTT. This encodes CASSSPDRSSYNSPLHF.

The chain couples TRBV6-5 to TRBJ2-1; D ambiguous. The CDR3 is 15 residues long. Trimming pared 6 bases from V and 0 bases from J, leaving 12 bases between. Germline CDR1 is MNHEY and CDR2 is SVGAGI. For the CDR3, the DNA is TGTGCCAGCAGCTCGATTCTGAGCTCCTACAATGAGCAGTTCTTC. Translated, it gives CASSSILSSYNEQFF.

This clone has a handful of counts. The chain is built from TRBV5-1 and TRBJ2-1, with 11 bases aligning to TRBD2. Germline V gives CDR1 SGHRS, CDR2 YFSETQ. Losses at the gene ends were 6 bases for V and 6 bases for J; bases not matched to a gene: 5. This CDR3 comprises 14 residues. CDR3 coding DNA: TGCGCCAGCAACCTAGCGGGGGGTTTCAATGAGCAGTTCTTC. Protein: CASNLAGGFNEQFF.

A few counts support this clone. The chain uses TRBV10-3 and TRBJ1-3; D call uncertain. Germline lookup yields CDR1 ENHRY and CDR2 SYGVKD. Trimming took off 7 bases at V and 2 bases at J, with 12 bases between the two ends. This CDR3 is built from 14 residues. The CDR3, as DNA: TGTGCCATCACCTATGGTGCCCCTGGAAACACCATATATTTT. It codes for CAITYGAPGNTIYF.

The chain uses TRBV28 and TRBJ1-5; 7 bases line up with TRBD1. CDR3 length: 13 amino acids. The V gene's germline CDR1 is MDHEN and CDR2 SYDVKM. The V segment lost 7 bases and the J segment 7 bases; nucleotides outside the gene matches: 7. This CDR3 is CASTSTGYQPQHF. CDR3 DNA: TGTGCCAGCACCTCGACAGGGTACCAGCCCCAGCATTTT.

The chain carries TRBV19 and TRBJ1-2; D not certain. V was pared by 8 bases and J by 7 bases, with 17 bases between. The CDR3 is 13 amino acids. From germline, CDR1 is LNHDA and CDR2 SQIVND (reference sequence). The CDR3 sequence is CASSGGEAGGYTF. CDR3 in DNA: TGTGCCAGTTCCGGAGGAGAAGCGGGTGGCTACACCTTC.

The rearrangement links TRBV19 to TRBJ1-1, with 7 bases matching TRBD1. This CDR3 comprises 13 residues. V dropped 6 bases and J dropped 1; count of bases not matched to a gene: 2. Germline CDR1 LNHDA, CDR2 SQIVND (reference sequence). The CDR3: CASSYRGNTEAFF. CDR3 DNA sequence: TGTGCCAGTAGCTACAGGGGGAACACTGAAGCTTTCTTT.

The rearrangement joins TRBV2 to TRBJ2-5; 8 bases line up with TRBD1. Trimming cost V 2 bases and J 7 bases; bases outside gene matches: 9. Looked up from germline, CDR1 is SNHLY and CDR2 is FYNNEI. This CDR3 region has 15 residues. CDR3 protein: CASSESRGQGGTQYF. The CDR3 DNA sequence: TGTGCCAGCAGTGAATCTCGAGGACAGGGAGGGACCCAGTACTTC.

The chain links TRBV6-5 to TRBJ2-7; no reliable D call. V was pared by 5 bases and J by 6 bases, with 14 bases between. CDR3 length: 13 residues. Looked up from germline, CDR1 is MNHEY and CDR2 is SVGAGI. The CDR3 coding sequence is TGTGCCAGCAGTCTACCTCAGGCGACCGAGCAGTACTTC. Translating gives CASSLPQATEQYF.

The chain uses TRBV19 and TRBJ1-2, with D maybe TRBD1 (6 bases). CDR1 and CDR2 (germline): LNHDA, SQIVND (reference sequence). Trimming took off 2 bases at V and 6 bases at J, with 19 bases between the two ends. The CDR3 sequence is 16 residues long. CDR3 amino acids: CASSITPGAVPDGYTF. In nucleotides, the CDR3 is TGTGCCAGTAGTATAACCCCAGGGGCGGTCCCTGATGGCTACACCTTC.

The V call is TRBV7-2, the J call TRBJ2-7; perhaps TRBD1 as D (6 bases). The CDR3 is 16 residues long. V dropped 5 bases and J dropped 0 bases, with 17 bases sitting between them. Germline CDR1 reads SGHTA; CDR2 reads FQGNSA. Here the CDR3 reads CASSIQGTTGSYEQYF. For the CDR3, the DNA is TGTGCCAGCAGCATACAGGGCACGACGGGCTCCTACGAGCAGTACTTC. The full variable domain, in which reference TRBV7-2 and TRBJ2-7 provide the parts outside the CDR3, is GAGVSQSPSNKVTEKGKDVELRCDPISGHTALYWYRQSLGQGLEFLIYFQGNSAPDKSGLPSDRFSAERTGGSVSTLTIQRTQQEDSAVYLCASSIQGTTGSYEQYFGPGTRLTVT.

V and J are TRBV7-9 and TRBJ2-2; maybe TRBD2 (6 bases). Trimming pared 5 bases from V and 5 bases from J, leaving 18 bases between. CDR3 length: 16 residues. Germline CDR1 is SEHNR and CDR2 is FQNEAQ (reference sequence). The DNA of the CDR3 is TGTGCCAGCAGCGATCTCCTCTCGGGACTTACCGGGGAGCTGTTTTTT. This translates into CASSDLLSGLTGELFF.

This chain links TRBV5-1 with TRBJ2-7; 7 nucleotides line up with TRBD1. The CDR3 is made up of 13 amino acids. The J segment lost 6 bases and the V segment lost 0 bases, leaving 3 bases of the junction unmatched. Germline V gene sequence: CDR1 SGHRS, CDR2 YFSETQ. CDR3 in DNA: TGCGCCAGCAGCTTGGGGGGACAGAGCGAGCAGTACTTC. Its protein product is CASSLGGQSEQYF.

In DNA, the CDR3 is TGTGCCAGCAGCTTAGCGGCCAGGAACGCAAAAGGGGATGGCTACACCTTC. Residues: CASSLAARNAKGDGYTF. The chain combines TRBV7-8 with TRBJ1-2; D is perhaps TRBD1 (5 bases). Germline V gene sequence: CDR1 SGHVS, CDR2 FQNEAQ. The CDR3 is made up of 17 amino acids. Deletions cut 0 bases from V and 6 bases from J, with 20 bases between.

CDR3 in amino acids: CASSQKGQGMDSPLHF. The CDR3 bases are TGCGCCAGCAGCCAAAAGGGACAGGGTATGGATTCACCCCTCCACTTT. The V gene is TRBV4-1, the J gene TRBJ1-6; TRBD1 agrees at 9 bases. Per germline, CDR1 MGHRA and CDR2 YSYEKL. With 2 bases clipped from V and 8 bases from J, the junction kept 7 bases outside the gene matches. This CDR3 region has 16 residues.

The V and J genes are TRBV29-1 and TRBJ1-6; TRBD1 aligns across 7 bases. The germline CDR1 and CDR2 sequences are SQVTM and ANQGSEA. The CDR3 runs to 13 residues. The V and J ends lost 7 bases and 6 bases, in that order; junction bases with no gene match: 6. CDR3 in amino acids: CSARQGLNSPLHF. DNA of the CDR3: TGCAGCGCAAGACAGGGCCTTAATTCACCCCTCCACTTT.

The chain has TRBV2 and TRBJ2-1; perhaps TRBD2 as D (7 bases). The V end lost 5 bases, the J end lost 7 bases, and 15 bases lay between the germline ends. CDR3 size: 14 residues. Germline V CDR1 and CDR2: SNHLY, FYNNEI. CDR3 sequence: CASSLGGARNEQFF. The CDR3 coding sequence is TGTGCCAGCAGTCTGGGGGGGGCCAGGAATGAGCAGTTCTTC.

This clone was seen more than once but under ten times. The CDR3 is CASRSGGRPQHF. CDR3 nucleotides: TGTGCCAGCAGATCCGGGGGAAGGCCCCAGCATTTT. The chain combines TRBV28 with TRBJ1-5; TRBD1 might be the D (5 bases). CDR1 is MDHEN and CDR2 is SYDVKM in the germline V gene. V was clipped by 6 bases and J by 9 bases, with 12 bases between them. This CDR3 region has 12 residues.